This T cell receptor beta chain emerged from a study of blood T cell repertoires in COVID-19. Trimming took off 0 bases at V and 1 base at J, with 9 bases between the two ends. CDR3 length: 16 amino acids. Germline CDR1 is MNHEY and CDR2 is SVGAGI. The table came from immunoSEQ multiplex PCR; TCRdb's copy has only in-frame clones and leaves some out. The sample carries over 90,000 clones, 91% recorded once. The chain combines TRBV6-5 with TRBJ2-2; the D gene is possibly TRBD2 (6 bases). Sequencing used peripheral blood. This receptor was taken from a man aged 18 to 29 with acute or convalescent COVID-19. The CDR3 DNA reads as TGTGCCAGCAGTTACTCCGGGGGAGGGAACACCGGGGAGCTGTTTTTT. Its protein product is CASSYSGGGNTGELFF.